These T cell receptor beta chains were read from a single sample in a study of blood T cells in healthy people across ages. Each CDR3 protein gets one entry after TCRdb re-called the 5' RACE reads with MiXCR. The table shows about 800,000 distinct CDR3 sequences, with roughly 60% occurring only once. The material sequenced was blood. The source of these receptors is a man aged 25 to 45 in good health. The CDR3 runs from the conserved cysteine through the conserved F or W. A D gene is named only where the DNA matches it firmly. Clone size, where shown, is once, few, many, or a class for clones that have expanded.

13,TRBV7-9,-,TRBJ2-2,-,TGTGCCAGCAGCTTATTCGACACCGGGGAGCTGTTTTTT,CASSLFDTGELFF
14,TRBV4-3,many,TRBJ2-1,-,TGCGCCAGCAGCCCAGGGGCTACCTACAATGAGCAGTTCTTC,CASSPGATYNEQFF
11,TRBV6-5,-,TRBJ2-5,-,TGTGTCAGCAGTTACGTCCAGACCCAGTACTTC,CVSSYVQTQYF
15,TRBV7-2,-,TRBJ2-7,TRBD2,TGTGCCAGCAGCTACAGGACTAGCTTGGTTTACGAGCAGTACTTC,CASSYRTSLVYEQYF
15,TRBV11-2,-,TRBJ2-1,TRBD2,TGTGCCAGCAGCTTCCAGCGGGGCTCCTACAATGAGCAGTTCTTC,CASSFQRGSYNEQFF
15,TRBV7-6,-,TRBJ2-4,-,TGTGCCAGCAGCTTAGGTGACAGGTCGACGGATGAGCAGTACTTC,CASSLGDRSTDEQYF
15,TRBV9,-,TRBJ1-2,-,TGTGCCAGCAGCGGATTGGGAGGCGAGGGGGACGGCTACACCTTC,CASSGLGGEGDGYTF
15,TRBV7-2,-,TRBJ1-5,-,TGTGCCAGCAGCTTAGTCCGGGAGGGCAATCGGCCCCAGCATTTT,CASSLVREGNRPQHF
16,TRBV18,-,TRBJ2-4,-,TGTGCCAGCTCACCCCCGACAGGCCGGGCCAAAAACATTCAGTACTTC,CASSPPTGRAKNIQYF
13,TRBV29-1,-,TRBJ1-2,-,TGCAGCGGGGAAGGAGGGACGGATAGTGGCTACACCTTC,CSGEGGTDSGYTF
16,TRBV18,once,TRBJ2-7,-,TGTGCCAGCTCCCGTATCGCTCCCTCCAGCTCCTACGAGCAGTACTTC,CASSRIAPSSSYEQYF
13,TRBV30,once,TRBJ1-1,-,TGTGCCTGGAGCGGACTGAGGCCCACTGAAGCTTTCTTT,CAWSGLRPTEAFF
15,TRBV25-1,few,TRBJ1-1,-,TGTGCCAGCAGTTTGGGCCGGCAAACGAACACTGAAGCTTTCTTT,CASSLGRQTNTEAFF
13,TRBV29-1,-,TRBJ1-2,TRBD1,TGCAGCGTGGGGGACAGGGATACGCGTGGCTACACCTTC,CSVGDRDTRGYTF
15,TRBV7-6,-,TRBJ2-4,-,TGTGCCAGCAGCGCGGGCTGGGGCCGAGAAAACATTCAGTACTTC,CASSAGWGRENIQYF
16,TRBV5-6,few,TRBJ2-3,-,TGTGCCAGCAGCTTATTAGCGAACCGGGGAGCAGATACGCAGTATTTT,CASSLLANRGADTQYF
13,TRBV5-1,-,TRBJ2-3,-,TGCGCCAGCGGGACGGGGTCGACAGATACGCAGTATTTT,CASGTGSTDTQYF
13,TRBV20-1,-,TRBJ2-7,TRBD2,TGCAGTGCTGGAGCGGGAGGACCCTACGAGCAGTACTTC,CSAGAGGPYEQYF
12,TRBV29-1,-,TRBJ2-3,-,TGCAGCGCGGGACCTCACACAGATACGCAGTATTTT,CSAGPHTDTQYF
15,TRBV5-1,-,TRBJ2-3,-,TGCGCCAGCAGCCACTGGACTTCTCACACAGATACGCAGTATTTT,CASSHWTSHTDTQYF
16,TRBV6-2/TRBV6-3,once,TRBJ2-5,TRBD1,TGTGCCAGCACTCTTAAGAGGACAGGGTTATACAATGAGCAGTACTTC,CASTLKRTGLYNEQYF
13,TRBV7-2,few,TRBJ1-1,-,TGTGCCAGCAGCGTAGTACGCGGCACTGAAGCTTTCTTT,CASSVVRGTEAFF
14,TRBV28,-,TRBJ2-1,TRBD2,TGTGCCAGCAGTGGCGGGACTATCTTCAATGAGCAGTTCTTC,CASSGGTIFNEQFF
12,TRBV2,few,TRBJ2-7,-,TGTGCCAGCAGGGCAGGGACCCACGAGCAGTACTTC,CASRAGTHEQYF
12,TRBV12-3/TRBV12-4,-,TRBJ1-2,-,TGTGCCAGCAGTTTACGTGAGGATGGCTACACCTTC,CASSLREDGYTF
15,TRBV12-3/TRBV12-4,-,TRBJ2-3,TRBD1,TGTGCCAGCAGTTTGGTGGGACAGGGGGCTGATACGCAGTATTTT,CASSLVGQGADTQYF
16,TRBV5-6,-,TRBJ2-3,TRBD2,TGTGCCAGCATGATAAGCGGGGGGCAATTCACAGATACGCAGTATTTT,CASMISGGQFTDTQYF
16,TRBV20-1,-,TRBJ2-7,TRBD2,TGCAGTGCAAGGATCCCTAGCGGGAGGAGTACCTACGAGCAGTACTTC,CSARIPSGRSTYEQYF
18,TRBV7-2,few,TRBJ1-6,-,TGTGCCAGCAGCGCTCCGGGAAATCTAATCTCCTATAATTCACCCCTCCACTTT,CASSAPGNLISYNSPLHF
17,TRBV7-2,-,TRBJ2-7,TRBD1,TGTGCCAGCAGCTTCGCTCCTCCGGGACAGGGATTCTACGAGCAGTACTTC,CASSFAPPGQGFYEQYF
16,TRBV11-2,-,TRBJ2-3,TRBD2,TGTGCCAGCAGCCCCGCCGGGACTAGCGGCACAGATACGCAGTATTTT,CASSPAGTSGTDTQYF
13,TRBV5-4,-,TRBJ2-3,-,TGTGCCAGCACCACGACTAGAACAGATACGCAGTATTTT,CASTTTRTDTQYF
15,TRBV29-1,few,TRBJ2-4,TRBD1,TGCAGCGTAGCAACAGGGGAGAAATCCAAAAACATTCAGTACTTC,CSVATGEKSKNIQYF
15,TRBV4-3,-,TRBJ2-7,-,TGCGCCAGCAGCCAAGGGGTTCGGGGGAACTACGAGCAGTACTTC,CASSQGVRGNYEQYF
14,TRBV12-3/TRBV12-4,-,TRBJ1-6,-,TGTGCCAGCAGCCAGCAGGGAGGGAATTCACCCCTCCACTTT,CASSQQGGNSPLHF
12,TRBV6-2/TRBV6-3,-,TRBJ1-6,-,TGTGCCAGCAGTGAAACAAATTCACCCCTCCACTTT,CASSETNSPLHF
16,TRBV29-1,-,TRBJ2-7,TRBD2,TGCAGCGTTGTTGTAGCGGGCAAACTGACTACCTACGAGCAGTACTTC,CSVVVAGKLTTYEQYF
13,TRBV20-1,few,TRBJ2-7,-,TGCAGTGCTTCGGGGACGGCCACCTACGAGCAGTACTTC,CSASGTATYEQYF
13,TRBV27,-,TRBJ2-5,TRBD2,TGTGCCAGCAGTGGGGGGGAGACGGAGACCCAGTACTTC,CASSGGETETQYF